This TCR beta chain was profiled in a study of early T cells in non-severe SARS-CoV-2 infection listed by TCRdb under 2021. Looking at the study overall: Bulk RNA from unsorted whole blood was used for TCR sequencing, so alpha and beta chains could not be paired.

Summary of the overall study and its limitations: Matching against VDJdb was skewed toward anti-spike CD8 responses, likely underestimated virus-specific expansions, and missed private and CD4 specificities.

V lost 2 bases and J lost 5 bases, and the count of bases not matched to a germline gene is 5. From the cysteine up to the phenylalanine, the CDR3 has a length of 14 residues. Only the CDR3 DNA is retained, 42 bases long and in frame from the first base. The germline V gene sets CDR1 to WSHSY and CDR2 to SAAADI. Library prep was done by 5' RACE. Sequencing was performed on a NextSeq 500. In the TCR library protocol, unique molecular identifiers were attached to individual cDNA molecules to correct for PCR bias and sequencing error. Sequencing covered both TCR alpha and beta chains, and within each sample the abundances of alpha and beta sequences were tightly co-correlated. Concerning the study's data processing: V gene, J gene and CDR3 annotation of TCR sequences was performed with Decombinator V4. TCRs were defined as expanded if a significant change between any two time points was detected under a Poisson model with p below 0.0001. Abundances of TCRs were expressed as counts per million after normalisation to the total number of TCRs sequenced in each sample. MAIT TCRs were defined by TRAV1-2 paired with TRAJ12, TRAJ20 or TRAJ33, and iNKT TCRs by TRAV10 paired with TRAJ18. VDJdb, accessed on 1 November 2021, was searched for TCRs annotated for CMV, EBV and SARS-CoV-2, and TCRs annotated for more than one antigen were excluded. In-frame beta chains were kept once TCRdb had trimmed the public reads at Q25 with fastp and called clones with MiXCR. Merged by CDR3 protein, the rows form single entries marked with the most common genes and DNA. V and J calls and clone size were set by TCRdb, not the authors. The sample table contains tens of thousands of distinct CDR3 sequences; only one count was recorded for roughly 8.7% of them. The ten largest clones take up about 3.9% of the sample.

Set within a cohort of healthcare workers in London, UK, this nested case-control study involved weekly PCR testing of nasopharyngeal swabs along with blood sampling. Healthcare workers were recruited between 23 and 31 March 2020, during the week of the UK lockdown, and were followed weekly for up to roughly 16 weeks. At least ten counts were recorded for this clonotype. Its antigen is unknown. No quality values exist for individual bases; no much larger clone is one base distant. The sequencing used whole blood, collected at baseline. The sequence was obtained from an adult who was a healthcare worker with PCR-confirmed SARS-CoV-2 infection or an uninfected control (not recorded which). The chain employs TRBV10-2 and TRBJ2-5, and 7 junctional nucleotides match TRBD1. CDR3 loop: CASSEPGGYETQYF. The DNA sequence follows: TGCGCCAGCAGTGAGCCAGGGGGTTATGAGACCCAGTACTTC.